The entry below gives a single T cell receptor (beta chain) sequence along with its context. The CDR3 has 10 amino acids. The data originate from a study of blood T cell repertoires in COVID-19. As for the study in general: The study drew acute and convalescent COVID-19 samples from the United States, Italy and Spain.

All enrollees were about 18 to 89 years old and from around 25 US areas. Cohort 3 recovery required two negative PCRs, clearance, or symptom resolution. In the source study's methods: Researchers report that nucleated cell counts were estimated from reference gene primer amplification. TCRdb keeps only in-frame clones here, not all; method: immunoSEQ multiplex PCR. The V and J calls and clone size were taken over from that table, and D and trimming were inferred from the DNA. The top ten hold about 2.5% of the sample, which has under 150,000 clones, 86% seen once. This TCR was recovered from a woman between 45 and 65 years old who had recovered from COVID-19. This chain connects TRBV21-1 to TRBJ1-2; the tabulated D call, TRBD1, remains unverified against the DNA. TRBV21-1 is labeled a pseudogene. The sample was PBMCs or T cells enriched from blood (not recorded which). The CDR3 is CASKQSGYTF. CDR3 nucleotides: TGTGCCAGCAAACAGTCTGGCTACACCTTC.